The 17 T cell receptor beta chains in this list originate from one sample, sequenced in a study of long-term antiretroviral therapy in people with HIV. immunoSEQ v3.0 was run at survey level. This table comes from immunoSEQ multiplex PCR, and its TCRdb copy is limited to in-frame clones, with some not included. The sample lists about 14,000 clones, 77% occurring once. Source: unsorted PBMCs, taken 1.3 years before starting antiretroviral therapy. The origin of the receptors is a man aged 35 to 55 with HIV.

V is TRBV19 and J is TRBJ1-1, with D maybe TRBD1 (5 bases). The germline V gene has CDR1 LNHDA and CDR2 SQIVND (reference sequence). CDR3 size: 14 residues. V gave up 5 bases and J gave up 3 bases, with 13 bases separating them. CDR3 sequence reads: CASSRRGEDTEAFF. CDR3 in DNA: TGTGCCAGTAGTCGCCGGGGGGAAGACACTGAAGCTTTCTTT. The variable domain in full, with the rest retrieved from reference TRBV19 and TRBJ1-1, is DGGITQSPKYLFRKEGQNVTLSCEQNLNHDAMYWYRQDPGQGLRLIYYSQIVNDFQKGDIAEGYSVSREKKESFPLTVTSAQKNPTAFYLCASSRRGEDTEAFFGQGTRLTVV.

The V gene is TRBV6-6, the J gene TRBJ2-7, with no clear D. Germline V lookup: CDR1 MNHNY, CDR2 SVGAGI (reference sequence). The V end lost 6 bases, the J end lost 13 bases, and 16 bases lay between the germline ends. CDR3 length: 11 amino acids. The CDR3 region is CASRSTRAGYF. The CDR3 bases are TGTGCCAGCAGAAGCACACGGGCTGGCTACTTC.

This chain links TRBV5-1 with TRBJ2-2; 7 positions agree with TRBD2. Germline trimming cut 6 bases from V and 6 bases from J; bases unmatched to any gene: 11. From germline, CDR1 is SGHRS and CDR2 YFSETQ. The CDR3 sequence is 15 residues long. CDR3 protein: CASTPRGGMAGELFF. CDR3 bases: TGCGCCAGCACCCCTAGGGGAGGGATGGCCGGGGAGCTGTTTTTT. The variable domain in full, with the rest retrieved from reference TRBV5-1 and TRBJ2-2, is KAGVTQTPRYLIKTRGQQVTLSCSPISGHRSVSWYQQTPGQGLQFLFEYFSETQRNKGNFPGRFSGRQFSNSRSEMNVSTLELGDSALYLCASTPRGGMAGELFFGEGSRLTVL.

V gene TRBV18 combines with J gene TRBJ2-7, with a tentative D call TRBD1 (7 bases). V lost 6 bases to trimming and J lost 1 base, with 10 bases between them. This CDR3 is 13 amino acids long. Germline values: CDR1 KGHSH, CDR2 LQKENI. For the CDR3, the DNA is TGTGCCAGCTCTCAGGGGGGATCCTACGAGCAGTACTTC. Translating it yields CASSQGGSYEQYF.

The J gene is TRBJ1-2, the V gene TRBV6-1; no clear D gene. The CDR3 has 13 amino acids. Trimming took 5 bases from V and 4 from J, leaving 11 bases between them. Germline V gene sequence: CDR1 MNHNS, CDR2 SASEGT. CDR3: CASSLQSFYGYTF. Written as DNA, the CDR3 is TGTGCCAGCAGTTTACAGAGCTTCTATGGCTACACCTTC.

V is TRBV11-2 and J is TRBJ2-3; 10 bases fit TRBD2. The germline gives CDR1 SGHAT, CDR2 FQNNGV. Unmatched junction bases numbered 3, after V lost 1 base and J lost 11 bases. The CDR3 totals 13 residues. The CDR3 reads CASSLGRLAGQYF. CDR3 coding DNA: TGTGCCAGCAGCTTAGGCCGACTAGCGGGGCAGTATTTT.

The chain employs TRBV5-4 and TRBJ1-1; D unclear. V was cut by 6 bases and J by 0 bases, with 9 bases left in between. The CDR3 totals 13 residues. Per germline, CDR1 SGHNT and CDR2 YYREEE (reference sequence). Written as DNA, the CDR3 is TGTGCCAGCAACTCGTACATGAACACTGAAGCTTTCTTT. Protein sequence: CASNSYMNTEAFF.

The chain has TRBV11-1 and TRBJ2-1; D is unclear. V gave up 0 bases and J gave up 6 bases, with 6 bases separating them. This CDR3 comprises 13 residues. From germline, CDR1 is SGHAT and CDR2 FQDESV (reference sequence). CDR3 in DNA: TGTGCCAGCAGCTTAGCGATAGGCAATGAGCAGTTCTTC. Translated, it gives CASSLAIGNEQFF.

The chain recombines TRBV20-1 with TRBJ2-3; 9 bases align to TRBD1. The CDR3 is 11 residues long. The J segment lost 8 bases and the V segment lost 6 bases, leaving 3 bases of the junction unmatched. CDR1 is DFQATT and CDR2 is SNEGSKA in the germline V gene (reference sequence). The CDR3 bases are TGCAGTGCACCGACAGGGGGTACGCAGTATTTT. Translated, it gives CSAPTGGTQYF.

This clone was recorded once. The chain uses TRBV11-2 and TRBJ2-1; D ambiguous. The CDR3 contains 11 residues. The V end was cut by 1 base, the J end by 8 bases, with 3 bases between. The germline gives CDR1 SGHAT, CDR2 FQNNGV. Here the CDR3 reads CASSLGHEQFF. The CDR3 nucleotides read TGTGCCAGCAGCTTAGGTCATGAGCAGTTCTTC.

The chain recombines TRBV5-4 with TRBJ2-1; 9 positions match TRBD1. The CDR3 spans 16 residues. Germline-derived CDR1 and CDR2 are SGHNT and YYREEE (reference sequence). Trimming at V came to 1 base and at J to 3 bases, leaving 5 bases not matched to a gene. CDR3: CASSLSWDRDYNEQFF. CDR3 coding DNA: TGTGCCAGCAGCTTGTCGTGGGACAGGGACTACAATGAGCAGTTCTTC. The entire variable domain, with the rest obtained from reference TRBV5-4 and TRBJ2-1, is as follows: ETGVTQSPTHLIKTRGQQVTLRCSSQSGHNTVSWYQQALGQGPQFIFQYYREEENGRGNFPPRFSGLQFPNYSSELNVNALELDDSALYLCASSLSWDRDYNEQFFGPGTRLTVL.

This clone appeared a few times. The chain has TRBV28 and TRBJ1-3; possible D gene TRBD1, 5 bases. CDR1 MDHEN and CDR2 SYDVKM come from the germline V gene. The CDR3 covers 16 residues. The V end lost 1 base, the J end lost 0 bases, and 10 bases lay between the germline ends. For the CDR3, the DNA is TGTGCCAGCAGTTTATCAGGGACCGGCTCTGGAAACACCATATATTTT. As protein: CASSLSGTGSGNTIYF.

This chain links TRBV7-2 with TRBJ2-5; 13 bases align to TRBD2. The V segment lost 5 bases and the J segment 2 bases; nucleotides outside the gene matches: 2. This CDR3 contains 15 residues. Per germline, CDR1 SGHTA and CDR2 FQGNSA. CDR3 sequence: CASSRGLAGQETQYF. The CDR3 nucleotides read TGTGCCAGCAGCCGGGGACTAGCGGGGCAAGAGACCCAGTACTTC.

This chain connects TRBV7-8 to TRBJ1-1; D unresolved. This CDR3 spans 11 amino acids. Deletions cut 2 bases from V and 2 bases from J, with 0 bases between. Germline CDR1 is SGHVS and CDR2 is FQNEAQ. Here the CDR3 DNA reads TGTGCCAGCAGCTTAAACACTGAAGCTTTCTTT. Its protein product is CASSLNTEAFF.

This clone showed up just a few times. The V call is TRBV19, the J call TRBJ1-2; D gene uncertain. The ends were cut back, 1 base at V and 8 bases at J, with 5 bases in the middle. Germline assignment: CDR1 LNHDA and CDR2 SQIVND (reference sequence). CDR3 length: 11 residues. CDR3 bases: TGTGCCAGTAGTATAGGAGAGGGCTACACCTTC. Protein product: CASSIGEGYTF.

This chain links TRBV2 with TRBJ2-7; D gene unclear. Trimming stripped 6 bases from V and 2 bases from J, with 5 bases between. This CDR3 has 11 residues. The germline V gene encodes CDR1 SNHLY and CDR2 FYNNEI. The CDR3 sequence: CASRRTYEQYF. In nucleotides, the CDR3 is TGTGCCAGCAGGAGGACCTACGAGCAGTACTTC.

This chain's CDR3 is CASMAKEHGYTF. For the CDR3, the DNA is TGTGCCAGCATGGCGAAGGAACATGGCTACACCTTC. The gene calls are TRBV6-5 and TRBJ1-2; no clear D. V shed 7 bases and J shed 6 bases, with 12 bases lying between them. Germline CDR1 and CDR2: MNHEY and SVGAGI. The CDR3 has 12 amino acids.